A single sample is the source of the 26 T cell receptor beta chains below, sequenced in a study of shared clonotypes between healthy human individuals (dated by TCRdb to the early 2020s). Library method: the immunoSEQ multiplex PCR assay. As stored in TCRdb, this immuneACCESS dataset retains in-frame rearrangements with V and J assigned. A fraction of the clones does not appear; measured against another copy, unresolved V genes explain less than half of the discrepancy, and the remainder lacks a known reason. This sample lists about 300,000 clones; about 74% were detected once. The ten top clones hold 10% of the sample. Specimen: memory CD4+ T cells sorted from blood. This specimen's cell subset or site label, interpreted: CD45RA-negative fraction. The source of these receptors is a man under 40 in good health.

The chain carries TRBV14 and TRBJ2-1; possible D gene TRBD2, 5 bases. V was cut by 3 bases and J by 4 bases, with 10 bases left in between. The CDR3 length is 14 residues. Per germline, CDR1 SGHDN and CDR2 FVKESK. This chain's CDR3 is CASSQRGLYNEQFF. Here the CDR3 DNA reads TGTGCCAGCAGCCAGCGAGGGCTTTACAATGAGCAGTTCTTC.

The J gene is TRBJ2-1, the V gene TRBV15; possible D gene TRBD2, 6 bases. Germline CDR1 is LNHNV and CDR2 is YYDKDF (reference sequence). V shed 3 bases and J shed 6 bases, with 15 bases lying between them. CDR3 length: 15 amino acids. The CDR3 DNA reads as TGTGCCACCAGCAGGAGAACTAGCCCACCCAATGAGCAGTTCTTC. The encoded protein is CATSRRTSPPNEQFF.

The chain recombines TRBV15 with TRBJ1-2; the D gene is possibly TRBD1 (6 bases). The CDR3 runs 15 residues. Germline values: CDR1 LNHNV, CDR2 YYDKDF (reference sequence). Trimming shortened V by 0 bases and J by 5 bases, and 13 bases separated the two germline ends. DNA for the CDR3: TGTGCCACCAGCAGAGATTCGGGGGCGGGATATGGCTACACCTTC. It is translated as CATSRDSGAGYGYTF.

The gene calls are TRBV18 and TRBJ1-1; 9 bases align to TRBD1. Per the germline V gene, CDR1 is KGHSH and CDR2 is LQKENI. The CDR3 covers 17 residues. Trimming at V came to 3 bases and at J to 0 bases, leaving 8 bases not matched to a gene. This CDR3 reads CASSPRIGTGLNTEAFF. The CDR3 coding sequence is TGTGCCAGCTCACCGAGAATTGGGACAGGGCTGAACACTGAAGCTTTCTTT.

V gene TRBV12-1 combines with J gene TRBJ1-1; the DNA was not compared with TRBD1, the D call given in the table. TRBV12-1 is designated a pseudogene. The CDR3 consists of 17 residues. CDR3 residues: CASSPARDRGQNTEAFF. The CDR3 DNA is TGTGCCAGCAGCCCAGCCCGGGACAGGGGGCAGAACACTGAAGCTTTCTTT.

J is TRBJ2-7 and V is TRBV18; 7 nucleotides match TRBD2. Looked up from germline, CDR1 is KGHSH and CDR2 is LQKENI. The CDR3 loop spans 15 amino acids. The J segment lost 1 base and the V segment lost 0 bases, leaving 3 bases of the junction unmatched. The CDR3 protein is CASSPPSGGSYEQYF. The CDR3, as DNA: TGTGCCAGCTCACCACCGTCGGGAGGTTCCTACGAGCAGTACTTC.

The rearrangement uses TRBV14 and TRBJ2-7, with D uncertain. CDR3 size: 12 residues. CDR1 is SGHDN and CDR2 is FVKESK in the germline V gene. V was clipped by 0 bases and J by 4 bases, with 4 bases between them. CDR3 sequence: CASSQEWYEQYF. DNA for the CDR3: TGTGCCAGCAGCCAAGAATGGTACGAGCAGTACTTC.

This clone has more than one count but fewer than ten. The CDR3 spells CARRSWGVLRDGYTF. The DNA of the CDR3 is TGTGCCAGAAGGTCTTGGGGGGTGCTTCGGGATGGCTACACCTTC. V is TRBV2 and J is TRBJ1-2; D might be TRBD1 (5 bases). Germline CDR1 and CDR2: SNHLY and FYNNEI. The CDR3 runs to 15 residues. V lost 9 bases and J 6 bases, leaving 23 bases between the germline ends.

The chain uses TRBV10-3 and TRBJ2-5, with 10 bases identical to TRBD2. V shed 2 bases, J shed 5 bases, and the junction held 8 bases outside the gene matches. Germline assignment: CDR1 ENHRY and CDR2 SYGVKD. This CDR3 region has 16 residues. The chain's CDR3 is CAISERAGGVEETQYF. The CDR3 DNA is TGTGCCATCAGTGAGAGAGCGGGAGGGGTTGAGGAGACCCAGTACTTC.

The chain couples TRBV6-6 to TRBJ2-7, with D possibly being TRBD1 (7 bases). Germline V gene lookup returns CDR1 MNHNY and CDR2 SVGAGI (reference sequence). The CDR3 runs to 13 residues. The V end lost 6 bases, the J end lost 4 bases, and 13 bases lay between the germline ends. The CDR3 DNA reads TGTGCCAGCAGCGAGACAGGGAGGTACGAGCAGTACTTC. Residues: CASSETGRYEQYF.

The chain has TRBV29-1 and TRBJ1-2; the match to TRBD1 covers 7 bases. Per germline, CDR1 SQVTM and CDR2 ANQGSEA. The junction had 10 bases not matched to a gene; V was cut back by 6 bases and J by 3 bases. This CDR3 region has 14 residues. The DNA of the CDR3 is TGCAGCGTGGGGGAATACAGGGGCGACTATGGCTACACCTTC. Its translation: CSVGEYRGDYGYTF.

This chain uses TRBV19 with TRBJ1-5, with D unresolved. Germline lookup yields CDR1 LNHDA and CDR2 SQIVND (reference sequence). The CDR3 totals 15 residues. The germline V and J ends were trimmed by 7 bases and 0 bases, with 13 bases remaining between them. The CDR3 is CASTLGWGSNQPQHF. CDR3 bases: TGTGCCAGTACCCTCGGCTGGGGTAGCAATCAGCCCCAGCATTTT.

This clone was picked up a small number of times. The rearrangement uses TRBV28 and TRBJ1-4; 10 bases are a match to TRBD1. CDR1 MDHEN and CDR2 SYDVKM come from the germline V gene. V gave up 3 bases and J gave up 3 bases; unmatched junction bases: 7. The CDR3 covers 17 residues. CDR3 protein: CASSLTGGLGSNEKLFF. CDR3 DNA: TGTGCCAGCAGTTTGACAGGGGGCCTCGGGTCTAATGAAAAACTGTTTTTT.

The chain uses TRBV5-4 and TRBJ2-3, with 9 bases identical to TRBD2. Germline CDR1 reads SGHNT; CDR2 reads YYREEE (reference sequence). This CDR3 region has 18 residues. Unmatched junction bases numbered 17, after V lost 9 bases and J lost 0 bases. CDR3 DNA sequence: TGTGCCACCGCTTTGGCGGGAGGGGGACTTTCTAGCACAGATACGCAGTATTTT. It translates to CATALAGGGLSSTDTQYF.

The chain is built from TRBV27 and TRBJ1-2; 10 nucleotides agree with TRBD1. V lost 1 base, J lost 6 bases, and 5 bases stayed unmatched. The length of the CDR3 is 15 residues. The germline CDR1 and CDR2 sequences are MNHEY and SMNVEV (reference sequence). The CDR3 nucleotides are TGTGCCAGCAGTTTATTGGGAGACAGGGGGCATGGCTACACCTTC. It codes for CASSLLGDRGHGYTF.

This clone was observed a handful of times. The genes are TRBV7-2 and TRBJ2-3; D not certain. CDR3 length: 13 amino acids. Trimming took off 3 bases at V and 6 bases at J, with 10 bases between the two ends. Per germline, CDR1 SGHTA and CDR2 FQGNSA. CDR3 in DNA: TGTGCCAGCAGCTTCCACCTCCGGGATACGCAGTATTTT. Protein: CASSFHLRDTQYF.

This clone was counted between two and nine times. The chain is built from TRBV5-1 and TRBJ2-7; 9 bases agree with TRBD1. CDR3 length equals 14 residues. With 3 bases clipped from V and 2 bases from J, the junction kept 3 bases outside the gene matches. Per the germline V gene, CDR1 is SGHRS and CDR2 is YFSETQ. The CDR3 is CASSSGTGTYEQYF. CDR3 DNA sequence: TGCGCCAGCAGCTCCGGGACAGGGACCTACGAGCAGTACTTC.

The chain joins TRBV4-3 to TRBJ2-6; D is uncertain. Germline V gene lookup returns CDR1 LGHNA and CDR2 YSLEER. Trimming took off 3 bases at V and 2 bases at J, with 11 bases between the two ends. This CDR3 comprises 16 residues. CDR3 DNA: TGCGCCAGCAGCCAGGAAGGTGGGGCTGGGGCCAACGTCCTGACTTTC. It yields the protein CASSQEGGAGANVLTF.

The sample holds one count of this clone. This sequence joins TRBV7-8 and TRBJ1-4; D gene ambiguous. This CDR3 is built from 13 residues. Germline V lookup: CDR1 SGHVS, CDR2 FQNEAQ. V was shortened by 1 base and J by 12 bases, with 12 bases between the two germline ends. In nucleotides, the CDR3 is TGTGCCAGCAGCTTAGGCGGCGGCGCGGAACTGTTTTTT. Residues: CASSLGGGAELFF. Complete variable domain (other parts from reference TRBV7-8 and TRBJ1-4): GAGVSQSPRYKVAKRGQDVALRCDPISGHVSLFWYQQALGQGPEFLTYFQNEAQLDKSGLPSDRFFAERPEGSVSTLKIQRTQQEDSAVYLCASSLGGGAELFFGSGTQLSVL.

This chain links TRBV6-5 with TRBJ1-1, with no clear D. Per germline, CDR1 MNHEY and CDR2 SVGAGI. V was pared by 5 bases and J by 2 bases, with 9 bases between. The CDR3 contains 13 residues. The CDR3 sequence: CASSTPINTEAFF. CDR3 coding DNA: TGTGCCAGCAGTACCCCAATAAACACTGAAGCTTTCTTT.

The chain uses TRBV11-2 and TRBJ2-2; D is tentatively TRBD1 or TRBD2 (5 bases each). The germline V and J ends were trimmed by 5 bases and 6 bases, with 22 bases remaining between them. Looked up from germline, CDR1 is SGHAT and CDR2 is FQNNGV. The CDR3 is made up of 17 amino acids. The CDR3 bases are TGTGCCAGCAGCCGGTTGGGGGTGGGTTTAGTTGCCGGGGAGCTGTTTTTT. Translation gives CASSRLGVGLVAGELFF.

A remark on this clone: One end of the junction fails to match germline, which may point to a read error. This sequence joins TRBV7-3 and TRBJ1-1; no firm D call. Per germline, CDR1 SGHTA and CDR2 FQGTGA. The CDR3 covers 13 residues. CDR3 region: CASSVTVNTEAFF. The CDR3 DNA reads as TGTGCCAGCAGCGTAACAGTGAACACTGAAGCTTTCTTT. Full variable domain (rest looked up from reference TRBV7-3 and TRBJ1-1): GAGVSQTPSNKVTEKGKYVELRCDPISGHTALYWYRQSLGQGPEFLIYFQGTGAADDSGLPNDRFFAVRPEGSVSTLKIQRTERGDSAVYLCASSVTVNTEAFFGQGTRLTVV.

The CDR3 DNA is TGTGCCAGCAGGCTCGGGAAGTCGGTAGATACGCAGTATTTT. Protein sequence: CASRLGKSVDTQYF. The chain links TRBV28 to TRBJ2-3, with D possibly being TRBD2 (5 bases). CDR1 MDHEN and CDR2 SYDVKM come from the germline V gene. The V gene lost 6 bases and the J gene lost 5 bases, with 15 bases spanning the gap. The CDR3 consists of 14 residues.

This CDR3 is CASSEVWETQYF. In nucleotides, the CDR3 is TGTGCCAGCAGTGAAGTGTGGGAGACCCAGTACTTC. The chain combines TRBV6-1 with TRBJ2-5; D is unresolved. The CDR3 has 12 residues. The germline V gene encodes CDR1 MNHNS and CDR2 SASEGT. Between the trimmed V and J ends, which lost 1 base and 5 bases, there was a span of 5 bases.

The rearrangement links TRBV7-9 to TRBJ2-1, with 7 bases lining up with TRBD2. The CDR3 has 15 residues. Germline V gives CDR1 SEHNR, CDR2 FQNEAQ (reference sequence). The V segment lost 3 bases and the J segment 8 bases; nucleotides outside the gene matches: 10. The CDR3, as DNA: TGTGCCAGCAGCTTTTCCGGGACTACCCTCGATGAGCAGTTCTTC. Protein product: CASSFSGTTLDEQFF.

Worth noting for this clone: Other DNA sequences in the same sample also yield this CDR3. The chain has TRBV27 and TRBJ1-3; D not certain. The germline gives CDR1 MNHEY, CDR2 SMNVEV (reference sequence). CDR3 length: 15 residues. Trimming shortened V by 6 bases and J by 0 bases, and 12 bases separated the two germline ends. The chain's CDR3 is CASSRGGSSGNTIYF. The CDR3 DNA sequence: TGTGCCAGCAGCCGGGGAGGGTCCTCTGGAAACACCATATATTTT.